What follows are 22 T cell receptor beta chains derived from one specimen sequenced in a study of T cell responses to AZD1222 COVID-19 vaccine. The data were produced by immunoSEQ multiplex PCR, yet TCRdb's version contains in-frame clones alone and is incomplete. The table has 90,000 or so clones, 75% to 90% seen once. This sample comprised peripheral blood, obtained 28 days after the second AZD1222 dose. All receptors derive from an adult who received the AZD1222 COVID-19 vaccine.

The count of this clone is one. The rearrangement links TRBV7-8 to TRBJ2-2; D call uncertain. The germline V gene encodes CDR1 SGHVS and CDR2 FQNEAQ. This CDR3 spans 16 amino acids. V lost 1 base to trimming and J lost 9 bases, with 18 bases between them. CDR3: CASSLVFPDQGRELFF. DNA of the CDR3: TGTGCCAGCAGCTTAGTTTTCCCCGATCAAGGCAGGGAGCTGTTTTTT.

The chain uses TRBV7-2 and TRBJ1-5; 12 bases are shared with TRBD1. Germline-derived CDR1 and CDR2 are SGHTA and FQGNSA. V trimming: 4 bases; J trimming: 6 bases; junction bases outside the gene matches: 4. This CDR3 has 15 amino acids. The CDR3 coding sequence is TGTGCCAGCAGCTCTGGGACAGGGGGCTCTCAGCCCCAGCATTTT. It specifies CASSSGTGGSQPQHF.

By share of the sample, this clone is medium-sized (0.01 to 0.1%). The rearrangement links TRBV11-2 to TRBJ2-1; D possibly uses TRBD1 or TRBD2 (5 bases each). V was trimmed by 5 bases and J by 7 bases, leaving 15 bases between them. Germline CDR1 SGHAT, CDR2 FQNNGV. This CDR3 region has 14 residues. The CDR3 DNA reads TGTGCCAGCAGCATCGGGGCCTCGTGGAATGAGCAGTTCTTC. Protein product: CASSIGASWNEQFF.

J is TRBJ2-7 and V is TRBV21-1; the table's D call of TRBD1 was not tested on the DNA. TRBV21-1 is a pseudogene locus. This CDR3 spans 17 amino acids. The DNA of the CDR3 is TGTGCCAGCAGCAAAGGCCCCACAGGCGATAGCTCCTACGAGCAGTACTTC. The encoded protein is CASSKGPTGDSSYEQYF.

The rearrangement links TRBV19 to TRBJ1-1; D may be TRBD1 (6 bases). Germline V gene sequence: CDR1 LNHDA, CDR2 SQIVND (reference sequence). This CDR3 spans 14 amino acids. V lost 5 bases and J lost 0, with 10 bases in between. DNA of the CDR3: TGTGCCAGTAGTGCAGGACAGCTGAACACTGAAGCTTTCTTT. Translation gives CASSAGQLNTEAFF.

This sequence joins TRBV7-9 and TRBJ2-1; possibly TRBD2 for D (6 bases). V was trimmed by 2 bases and J by 6 bases, leaving 11 bases between them. This CDR3 is built from 14 residues. Germline CDR1 SEHNR, CDR2 FQNEAQ (reference sequence). The CDR3 DNA is TGTGCCAGCAGCTTACCCGGGAGAGGCAATGAGCAGTTCTTC. This encodes CASSLPGRGNEQFF.

CDR3 loop: CASTTGSGSSPLHF. The CDR3 DNA follows: TGTGCCAGCACGACAGGGTCGGGGAGTTCACCCCTCCACTTT. This sequence joins TRBV27 and TRBJ1-6, with TRBD1 matching 7 bases. From germline, CDR1 is MNHEY and CDR2 SMNVEV (reference sequence). This CDR3 comprises 14 residues. J lost 9 bases, V lost 7 bases, and 9 bases had no gene match.

The gene calls are TRBV19 and TRBJ2-2; D is uncertain. The CDR3 spans 14 residues. Per the germline V gene, CDR1 is LNHDA and CDR2 is SQIVND (reference sequence). V dropped 1 base and J dropped 1 base, with 4 bases sitting between them. The CDR3 DNA sequence: TGTGCCAGTAGTATAGGGCTGAACACCGGGGAGCTGTTTTTT. Protein product: CASSIGLNTGELFF.

The J gene is TRBJ1-1, the V gene TRBV30; perhaps TRBD1 as D (6 bases). This CDR3 has 13 residues. Germline CDR1 and CDR2: GTSNPN and SVGIG (reference sequence). V gave up 4 bases and J gave up 8 bases, with 17 bases separating them. This CDR3 reads CAWNKGGGTEAFF. In nucleotides, the CDR3 is TGTGCCTGGAACAAAGGAGGGGGAACGGAAGCTTTCTTT.

The V call is TRBV7-8, the J call TRBJ1-2; TRBD1 is a possible D gene (6 bases). Trimming removed 5 bases from V and 0 bases from J, with 13 bases in between. There are 15 residues in the CDR3. CDR1 is SGHVS, CDR2 FQNEAQ, per germline. The DNA for the CDR3 is TGTGCCAGCAGCAGACAGGCATCACCTAACTATGGCTACACCTTC. Protein product: CASSRQASPNYGYTF.

The chain couples TRBV28 to TRBJ2-4; 10 bases map to TRBD1. With 5 bases clipped from V and 5 bases from J, the junction kept 9 bases outside the gene matches. This CDR3 is 16 amino acids long. Germline CDR1 reads MDHEN; CDR2 reads SYDVKM. The DNA for the CDR3 is TGTGCCAGCAGTCCCATGCACGGGACAGGGGAAAACATTCAGTACTTC. Protein product: CASSPMHGTGENIQYF. Filled out from reference TRBV28 and TRBJ2-4, the complete variable domain reads DVKVTQSSRYLVKRTGEKVFLECVQDMDHENMFWYRQDPGLGLRLIYFSYDVKMKEKGDIPEGYSVSREKKERFSLILESASTNQTSMYLCASSPMHGTGENIQYFGAGTRLSVL.

The chain couples TRBV9 to TRBJ1-2; 12 bases agree with TRBD1. Looked up from germline, CDR1 is SGDLS and CDR2 is YYNGEE. V shed 3 bases, J shed 5 bases, and the junction held 5 bases outside the gene matches. The CDR3 runs 15 residues. CDR3 region: CASSGGTGGGYGYTF. CDR3 in DNA: TGTGCCAGCAGCGGAGGGACAGGGGGCGGGTATGGCTACACCTTC.

The chain joins TRBV28 to TRBJ1-1; a weak D match, TRBD1 (5 bases). Germline lookup yields CDR1 MDHEN and CDR2 SYDVKM. This CDR3 has 15 amino acids. V lost 2 bases and J lost 5, with 15 bases in between. The CDR3 reads CASSLVRGSSTEAFF. For the CDR3, the DNA is TGTGCCAGCAGTTTAGTTAGGGGTTCGTCTACTGAAGCTTTCTTT.

The chain carries TRBV21-1 and TRBJ1-1. TRBV21-1 is a documented pseudogene. The CDR3 consists of 14 residues. The CDR3 is CASSKKRENTEAFF. Here the CDR3 DNA reads TGTGCCAGCAGCAAAAAGCGGGAGAACACTGAAGCTTTCTTT.

The chain employs TRBV7-6 and TRBJ1-2; D call uncertain. This CDR3 contains 11 residues. Germline loops: CDR1 SGHVS, CDR2 FNYEAQ. With 4 bases removed from V and 2 bases from J, the gap between germline ends came to 2 bases. CDR3 loop: CASSSNYGYTF. The CDR3 DNA sequence: TGTGCCAGCAGCTCCAACTATGGCTACACCTTC.

J is TRBJ1-5 and V is TRBV7-9, with D uncertain. V lost 5 bases, J lost 3 bases, and 14 bases lay in between. Germline V gives CDR1 SEHNR, CDR2 FQNEAQ (reference sequence). This CDR3 has 15 amino acids. The CDR3 sequence is CASSLMGGNNQPQHF. The CDR3 nucleotides read TGTGCCAGCAGCCTCATGGGCGGCAACAATCAGCCCCAGCATTTT.

This chain links TRBV19 with TRBJ2-1, with D possibly TRBD2 on 5 matching bases. V lost 3 bases, J lost 7 bases, and 19 bases lay in between. Germline V lookup: CDR1 LNHDA, CDR2 SQIVND (reference sequence). The CDR3 sequence is 16 residues long. CDR3: CASSILPSSIQNEQFF. CDR3 DNA sequence: TGTGCCAGTAGTATTCTCCCTAGCTCGATCCAAAATGAGCAGTTCTTC. Full variable domain (outside the CDR3, taken from reference TRBV19 and TRBJ2-1): DGGITQSPKYLFRKEGQNVTLSCEQNLNHDAMYWYRQDPGQGLRLIYYSQIVNDFQKGDIAEGYSVSREKKESFPLTVTSAQKNPTAFYLCASSILPSSIQNEQFFGPGTRLTVL.

The V gene is TRBV11-3, the J gene TRBJ2-3, with TRBD2 identical over 8 bases. Germline values: CDR1 SGHNT, CDR2 YENEEA. J was trimmed by 2 bases and V by 7 bases; bases with no gene match: 14. The CDR3 totals 17 residues. The DNA of the CDR3 is TGTGCCAGCACCTATCTCAGGCGGCGGGGGGACACAGATACGCAGTATTTT. The encoded protein is CASTYLRRRGDTDTQYF. Using reference TRBV11-3 and TRBJ2-3 for the parts outside the CDR3, the full variable domain is EAGVVQSPRYKIIEKKQPVAFWCNPISGHNTLYWYLQNLGQGPELLIRYENEEAVDDSQLPKDRFSAERLKGVDSTLKIQPAELGDSAVYLCASTYLRRRGDTDTQYFGPGTRLTVL.

V gene TRBV6-5 combines with J gene TRBJ2-1, with 9 positions matching TRBD1. From germline, CDR1 is MNHEY and CDR2 SVGAGI. The CDR3 loop spans 15 amino acids. Losses at the gene ends were 5 bases for V and 6 bases for J; bases not matched to a gene: 8. The CDR3 nucleotides are TGTGCCAGCAGTAACCGCCGGGACAGGGTCAATGAGCAGTTCTTC. This encodes CASSNRRDRVNEQFF.

The chain is built from TRBV6-5 and TRBJ1-5, with a weak D call TRBD1 (5 bases). There are 14 residues in the CDR3. V was pared by 0 bases and J by 5 bases, with 8 bases between. CDR1 is MNHEY, CDR2 SVGAGI, per germline. The CDR3 bases are TGTGCCAGCAGTTACTCGACAGCCGATCAGCCCCAGCATTTT. Protein: CASSYSTADQPQHF.

V gene TRBV6-5 combines with J gene TRBJ1-6; possibly TRBD1 for D (5 bases). The V and J ends lost 6 bases and 5 bases respectively, with 11 bases between them. Germline V gives CDR1 MNHEY, CDR2 SVGAGI. The CDR3 length is 14 residues. The CDR3 region has the DNA TGTGCCAGCAGCCGGGACCGGAATAATTCACCCCTCCACTTT. Encoded protein: CASSRDRNNSPLHF.

This sequence joins TRBV5-1 and TRBJ2-3, with 7 nucleotides matching TRBD2. This CDR3 is 16 amino acids long. Trimming at V came to 4 bases and at J to 7 bases, leaving 15 bases not matched to a gene. Germline CDR1 SGHRS, CDR2 YFSETQ. Here the CDR3 DNA reads TGCGCCAGCAGCGACCCACTAGCGACCAGCCCTAATACGCAGTATTTT. This encodes CASSDPLATSPNTQYF.